This TCR beta chain was profiled in a study of T cells in Graves' hyperthyroidism and ophthalmopathy. Researchers took RNA transcripts and amplified the TCR beta CDR3 regions from them. Primed by the HTBI set, a first-round RT-PCR was run on the TCR CDR3. TCRdb re-analysed the multiplex PCR reads in MiXCR, keeping a single row per CDR3 protein. The profile shows about 400,000 distinct CDR3 sequences, just under 15% of them singletons. Trimming took off 8 bases at V and 5 bases at J, with 12 bases between the two ends. In germline, CDR1 is GTSNPN, CDR2 SVGIG (reference sequence). The CDR3 runs 11 residues.

The V and J genes are TRBV30 and TRBJ1-2; D is undetermined. This receptor was obtained from a woman aged 25 to 39 with Graves' hyperthyroidism. The sample comprised blood. CDR3 sequence reads: CASSTVYGYTF. For the CDR3, the DNA is TGTGCCAGTTCCACGGTTTATGGCTACACCTTC.